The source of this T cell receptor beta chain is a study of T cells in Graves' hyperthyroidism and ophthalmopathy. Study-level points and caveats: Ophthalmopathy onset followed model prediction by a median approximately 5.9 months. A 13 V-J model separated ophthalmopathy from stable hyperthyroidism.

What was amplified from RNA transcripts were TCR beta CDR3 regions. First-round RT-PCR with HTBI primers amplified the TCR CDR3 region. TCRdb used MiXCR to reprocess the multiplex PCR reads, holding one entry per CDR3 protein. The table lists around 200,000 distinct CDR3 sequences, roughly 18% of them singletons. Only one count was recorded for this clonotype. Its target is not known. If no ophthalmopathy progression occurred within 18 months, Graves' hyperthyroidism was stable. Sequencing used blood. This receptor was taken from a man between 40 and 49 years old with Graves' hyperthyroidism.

The CDR3 protein is CASSVQGSRGKLFF. Here the CDR3 DNA reads TGTGCCAGCAGTGTACAGGGGTCCAGGGGGAAACTGTTTTTT. The chain has TRBV6-1 and TRBJ1-4, with TRBD1 matching over 7 bases. Per germline, CDR1 MNHNS and CDR2 SASEGT. With V trimmed by 4 bases and J by 11 bases, 10 bases remained unmatched. The CDR3 covers 14 residues.